These 19 T cell receptor beta chains were all obtained from the same sample, sequenced in a study of blood T cell repertoires in COVID-19. Generated by immunoSEQ multiplex PCR, the TCRdb table keeps only in-frame clones and is missing some. The sample gives 130,000 or so clones, around 86% of which show up once; 1.6% is in the top ten. Sequenced sample: peripheral blood. The receptors were sampled from a human donor in a cohort sampled during active COVID-19.

The rearrangement links TRBV27 to TRBJ2-5; TRBD1 agrees at 8 bases. CDR3 length: 16 residues. Trimming removed 5 bases from V and 1 base from J; junction bases left unmatched: 9. Germline V gene lookup returns CDR1 MNHEY and CDR2 SMNVEV (reference sequence). The CDR3 nucleotides are TGTGCCAGCAGTCTCCGGACAGGGACCCTCCAAGAGACCCAGTACTTC. Encoded protein: CASSLRTGTLQETQYF.

This chain links TRBV7-2 with TRBJ1-5; D possibly corresponds to TRBD1 (6 bases). V lost 4 bases and J 2 bases, leaving 12 bases between the germline ends. Germline CDR1 and CDR2: SGHTA and FQGNSA. The CDR3 sequence is 15 residues long. The CDR3 loop reads CASSSQGNGNQPQHF. The CDR3, as DNA: TGTGCCAGCAGCTCACAGGGCAATGGCAATCAGCCCCAGCATTTT.

This chain links TRBV3-1 (or the pseudogene TRBV3-2) with TRBJ1-3, with D possibly TRBD1 on 6 matching bases. The CDR3 extends over 14 amino acids. Trimming removed 4 bases from V and 2 bases from J, with 9 bases in between. Germline-derived CDR1 and CDR2 are LGHDT and YNNKEL (reference sequence). The chain's CDR3 is CASSPQGTGNTIYF. For the CDR3, the DNA is TGTGCCAGCAGCCCACAGGGAACTGGAAACACCATATATTTT.

The chain recombines TRBV5-5 with TRBJ1-2; the D is unclear. The CDR3 extends over 14 amino acids. The V and J ends lost 1 base and 8 bases respectively, with 15 bases between them. Germline CDR1 is SGHKS and CDR2 is YYEKEE (reference sequence). CDR3 coding DNA: TGTGCCAGCAGCTTGAACGCGGGCTCGAAAGGCTACACCTTC. Protein sequence: CASSLNAGSKGYTF.

V is TRBV7-8 and J is TRBJ2-1; D might be TRBD2 (5 bases). Germline-derived CDR1 and CDR2 are SGHVS and FQNEAQ. CDR3 length: 13 residues. Trimming cost V 3 bases and J 9 bases, with 12 bases left between them. The CDR3 DNA sequence: TGTGCCAGCAGCTTGAGGGAAGTGGCTGAGCAGTTCTTC. As protein: CASSLREVAEQFF.

The chain links TRBV6-1 to TRBJ2-3; weak D call: TRBD1 (6 bases). The CDR3 is 17 amino acids. The germline V gene encodes CDR1 MNHNS and CDR2 SASEGT. V was cut by 0 bases and J by 1 base, with 14 bases left in between. Here the CDR3 reads CASSEAGSSGGTDTQYF. The CDR3 bases are TGTGCCAGCAGTGAAGCGGGATCTTCAGGGGGCACAGATACGCAGTATTTT.

The chain couples TRBV7-3 to TRBJ2-3; D gene ambiguous. The CDR3 totals 17 residues. Trimming left V 1 base short and J 4 bases short, with 18 bases between. The germline CDR1 and CDR2 sequences are SGHTA and FQGTGA. CDR3 nucleotides: TGTGCCAGCAGCTTAAACGGTGGAGAAGGTAACGCAGATACGCAGTATTTT. Encoded protein: CASSLNGGEGNADTQYF.

V is TRBV7-2 and J is TRBJ2-1; D may be TRBD2 (7 bases). CDR1 SGHTA and CDR2 FQGNSA come from the germline V gene. V was shortened by 3 bases and J by 7 bases, with 16 bases between the two germline ends. CDR3 length: 15 amino acids. DNA for the CDR3: TGTGCCAGCAGCTTCCCTCGGGGGGCGCGAAATGAGCAGTTCTTC. Residues: CASSFPRGARNEQFF. The entire variable domain, with the rest obtained from reference TRBV7-2 and TRBJ2-1, is as follows: GAGVSQSPSNKVTEKGKDVELRCDPISGHTALYWYRQSLGQGLEFLIYFQGNSAPDKSGLPSDRFSAERTGGSVSTLTIQRTQQEDSAVYLCASSFPRGARNEQFFGPGTRLTVL.

In this sample, this clone turned up a few times. The chain recombines TRBV14 with TRBJ2-3; a possible D gene is TRBD2 (6 bases). Trimming removed 5 bases from V and 2 bases from J, with 11 bases in between. The CDR3 has 14 residues. CDR1 is SGHDN, CDR2 FVKESK, per germline. CDR3 in amino acids: CASSWDLLTDTQYF. The CDR3 bases are TGTGCCAGCAGCTGGGACTTACTCACAGATACGCAGTATTTT.

This clone came up a few times. The chain uses TRBV5-1 and TRBJ1-2; possible D gene TRBD1, 6 bases. Germline V gene lookup returns CDR1 SGHRS and CDR2 YFSETQ. Trimming took off 0 bases at V and 7 bases at J, with 19 bases between the two ends. The CDR3 is 16 residues long. The DNA of the CDR3 is TGCGCCAGCAGCTTGGCATCCTCATCAGGGGCTCTTGGCTACACCTTC. Its translation is CASSLASSSGALGYTF.

This rearrangement joins TRBV7-2 to TRBJ2-7; 10 bases match TRBD1. The CDR3 loop spans 16 amino acids. Trimming removed 1 base from V and 7 bases from J; junction bases left unmatched: 10. CDR1 is SGHTA, CDR2 FQGNSA, per germline. CDR3 DNA: TGTGCCAGCAGCTTAGAGGGGACAGGGGTTGGGAGGGAGCAGTACTTC. This encodes CASSLEGTGVGREQYF.

The CDR3 nucleotides read TGTGCCACCAGCAGAGGGGGGACAGGACTCGGAAATCAGCCCCAGCATTTT. It codes for CATSRGGTGLGNQPQHF. V usage is TRBV15 and J usage is TRBJ1-5; the match to TRBD1 covers 8 bases. Germline V gives CDR1 LNHNV, CDR2 YYDKDF (reference sequence). The CDR3 has 17 amino acids. Trimming at V came to 1 base and at J to 4 bases, leaving 9 bases not matched to a gene.

V gene TRBV11-2 combines with J gene TRBJ2-7; 8 bases align to TRBD1. V lost 3 bases to trimming and J lost 2 bases; unmatched junction nucleotides: 9. CDR1 and CDR2 (germline): SGHAT, FQNNGV. The CDR3 covers 16 residues. In DNA form, the CDR3 reads TGTGCCAGCAGCTTGATCGCGACAGGGGATCCCTACGAGCAGTACTTC. This codes for CASSLIATGDPYEQYF.

This sequence joins TRBV2 and TRBJ1-1, with TRBD1 matching over 8 bases. CDR1 is SNHLY, CDR2 FYNNEI, per germline. J was trimmed by 1 base and V by 9 bases; bases with no gene match: 7. This CDR3 has 14 residues. CDR3 sequence (DNA): TGTGCCAGTGGGGACAGGAGGAAGAACACTGAAGCTTTCTTT. It translates to CASGDRRKNTEAFF.

The genes are TRBV5-6 and TRBJ1-3, with TRBD1 as a possible D gene (6 bases). CDR1 SGHDT and CDR2 YYEEEE come from the germline V gene. The CDR3 runs to 16 residues. The germline V and J ends were trimmed by 0 bases and 0 bases, with 10 bases remaining between them. CDR3 coding DNA: TGTGCCAGCAGCTTGGTGCAGGGGCACTCTGGAAACACCATATATTTT. It is translated as CASSLVQGHSGNTIYF.

V usage is TRBV6-1 and J usage is TRBJ2-1; 8 bases match TRBD2. V lost 0 bases, J lost 2 bases, and 6 bases stayed unmatched. Germline V gene data show CDR1 as MNHNS and CDR2 as SASEGT. CDR3 length equals 17 residues. The CDR3 region has the DNA TGTGCCAGCAGTGAAGCACGGGACGGGAGGGCCTACAATGAGCAGTTCTTC. This translates into CASSEARDGRAYNEQFF.

This sequence joins TRBV7-8 and TRBJ1-1; 7 nucleotides agree with TRBD1. V lost 6 bases and J lost 3; bases outside the gene matches: 4. The CDR3 is 13 amino acids. Germline V gene data show CDR1 as SGHVS and CDR2 as FQNEAQ. The CDR3 here is CASSHRGDTEAFF. The CDR3 region has the DNA TGTGCCAGCAGTCACAGGGGCGACACTGAAGCTTTCTTT.

The J gene is TRBJ2-7, the V gene TRBV7-9, with TRBD2 matching 7 bases. This CDR3 has 12 residues. The V gene's germline CDR1 is SEHNR and CDR2 FQNEAQ (reference sequence). Germline trimming cut 5 bases from V and 6 bases from J; bases unmatched to any gene: 4. CDR3 region: CASSLRGVEQYF. CDR3 nucleotide sequence: TGTGCCAGCAGCCTCCGGGGGGTCGAGCAGTACTTC.

This clone was seen only once. The gene calls are TRBV2 and TRBJ2-3; D possibly corresponds to TRBD2 (6 bases). V lost 4 bases and J lost 1, with 12 bases in between. In germline, CDR1 is SNHLY, CDR2 FYNNEI. This CDR3 spans 15 amino acids. CDR3 sequence reads: CASSVIGGGTDTQYF. In nucleotides, the CDR3 is TGTGCCAGCAGTGTTATCGGGGGAGGCACAGATACGCAGTATTTT.